This entry lists 10 T cell receptor beta chains sequenced from one sample in a study of cytomegalovirus exposure and HLA in healthy donors (dated by TCRdb to about 2017). Library creation used the immunoSEQ multiplex PCR assay. For the multiplex PCR, a mixture combining 60 forward primers for TCR Vbeta segments and 13 reverse primers for TCR Jbeta segments was used. This is the immuneACCESS table as TCRdb keeps it, with only in-frame sequences that have V and J called. A part of the clones is gone; compared with another copy, unresolved V genes explain less than half, and the rest is unexplained. The sample table shows over 200,000 clones, and about four fifths are seen once. The ten largest clones capture 5% to 6% of the sample. Sequencing used PBMCs. Source of these receptors: a woman aged 40 to 50 in good health and CMV-seropositive.

The chain is built from TRBV29-1 and TRBJ2-7, with 12 positions matching TRBD2. J gave up 4 bases and V 4 bases, and 8 bases lay outside the gene matches. The CDR3 sequence is 15 residues long. Looked up from germline, CDR1 is SQVTM and CDR2 is ANQGSEA. The CDR3 sequence is CSVASGRAAGYEQYF. The CDR3 DNA follows: TGCAGCGTTGCTAGCGGGAGGGCCGCGGGGTACGAGCAGTACTTC.

This chain joins TRBV5-1 and TRBJ2-2; TRBD2 is a possible D gene (5 bases). Trimming removed 4 bases at V and 1 base at J, with 14 bases between. This CDR3 has 16 residues. CDR1 SGHRS and CDR2 YFSETQ come from the germline V gene. CDR3 bases: TGCGCCAGCAGCCCGAGGACGGGATGGAACACCGGGGAGCTGTTTTTT. Its protein product is CASSPRTGWNTGELFF.

This chain links TRBV7-2 with TRBJ1-5; 9 bases agree with TRBD1. Germline V gene lookup returns CDR1 SGHTA and CDR2 FQGNSA. Trimming removed 6 bases from V and 7 bases from J; junction bases left unmatched: 10. CDR3 length equals 15 residues. The CDR3 DNA reads TGTGCCAGCAGGCCTACAGGGGGCGCGATCCAGCCCCAGCATTTT. Translation gives CASRPTGGAIQPQHF.

The rearrangement uses TRBV18 and TRBJ2-1; D unresolved. Germline assignment: CDR1 KGHSH and CDR2 LQKENI. The CDR3 totals 15 residues. Trimming shortened V by 3 bases and J by 3 bases, and 12 bases separated the two germline ends. Here the CDR3 DNA reads TGTGCCAGCTCACCCCGGGTCGGAAACTACAATGAGCAGTTCTTC. This gives the protein CASSPRVGNYNEQFF.

The V call is TRBV28, the J call TRBJ1-6; unclear D gene. CDR3 size: 14 residues. V was shortened by 2 bases and J by 8 bases, with 10 bases between the two germline ends. Germline-derived CDR1 and CDR2 are MDHEN and SYDVKM. For the CDR3, the DNA is TGTGCCAGCAGTTTACTGGTTTCGGATTCACCCCTCCACTTT. Protein: CASSLLVSDSPLHF.

The chain is built from TRBV10-3 and TRBJ1-4, with D unclear. Trimming took off 2 bases at V and 7 bases at J, with 11 bases between the two ends. CDR3 length: 14 amino acids. Germline loops: CDR1 ENHRY, CDR2 SYGVKD. DNA for the CDR3: TGTGCCATCAGTGAGGAAAGGGAGGGTGAAAAACTGTTTTTT. It is translated as CAISEEREGEKLFF.

This chain joins TRBV5-1 and TRBJ1-1; perhaps TRBD1 as D (6 bases). This CDR3 is built from 16 residues. The V gene's germline CDR1 is SGHRS and CDR2 YFSETQ. Trimming left V 3 bases short and J 0 bases short, with 15 bases between. The CDR3 DNA reads as TGCGCCAGCAGCTCCCGACAGGTTCCCATGAACACTGAAGCTTTCTTT. Its protein product is CASSSRQVPMNTEAFF.

The chain employs TRBV28 and TRBJ1-5; a weak D match, TRBD1 (5 bases). Trimming left V 5 bases short and J 11 bases short, with 19 bases between. The CDR3 runs to 14 residues. Germline V gives CDR1 MDHEN, CDR2 SYDVKM. The CDR3 DNA sequence: TGTGCCAGCAGTCTCGTCGGGGTGGGGGGAACCCAGCATTTT. Its protein product is CASSLVGVGGTQHF.

The gene calls are TRBV6-7 and TRBJ1-5; D is unclear. TRBV6-7 is an ORF; its function is uncertain. This CDR3 is 12 amino acids long. The V gene lost 7 bases and the J gene lost 1 base, with 5 bases spanning the gap. CDR3 sequence: CASISSNQPQHF. CDR3 coding DNA: TGTGCCAGCATCTCGAGCAATCAGCCCCAGCATTTT.

This sequence joins TRBV4-2 and TRBJ2-7; 10 bases line up with TRBD2. The CDR3 is made up of 16 amino acids. Germline assignment: CDR1 LGHNA and CDR2 YNFKEQ. With V trimmed by 0 bases and J by 4 bases, 6 bases remained unmatched. The DNA of the CDR3 is TGTGCCAGCAGCCAAGAAAGCGGGAGGGCCCCTTACGAGCAGTACTTC. It codes for CASSQESGRAPYEQYF.